These T cell receptor beta chains were read from a single sample in a study of neurological immune-mediated disorders. TCRdb fed the 5' RACE reads into MiXCR, producing one record per CDR3 protein. The sample yields approximately 37,000 distinct CDR3 sequences, 3% to 4% seen once. Sequenced input: PBMCs. Source of these receptors: a man aged 25-45 years with multiple sclerosis. CDR3s include the opening cysteine and the closing phenylalanine or tryptophan. Fields, in order: CDR3 DNA, CDR3 protein, V gene, clone size, D gene, J gene. The D gene is left open where the match is weak. Size is omitted from some rows. Given values are once, few, many or a class for expanded clones.

TGTGCCAGCCGACGTGGGTCCTCTGGAAACACCATATATTTT	CASRRGSSGNTIYF	TRBV27	many	.	TRBJ1-3
TGTGCCAGCAGCGACGTAGGGTTCTATGGCTACACCTTC	CASSDVGFYGYTF	TRBV6-5	many	.	TRBJ1-2
TGTGCCGCCAGAGGAACAGGGAAAACCGGGGAGCTGTTTTTT	CAARGTGKTGELFF	TRBV19	many	.	TRBJ2-2
TGCGCCAGCGTCGATGGTGGGAGAGCCCTGAACACTGAAGCTTTCTTT	CASVDGGRALNTEAFF	TRBV10-2	.	.	TRBJ1-1
TGTGCCAGCAGCGTCACGCAGGGGGTAACCGGGGAGCTGTTTTTT	CASSVTQGVTGELFF	TRBV5-4	many	TRBD1	TRBJ2-2
TGTGCCAGCAAGGCGGACACCGGGGAGCTGTTTTTT	CASKADTGELFF	TRBV7-8	many	.	TRBJ2-2
TGCAGTGCTCCAGTAGCGGGGGGGCTCGTAAACAAAGAGACCCAGTACTTC	CSAPVAGGLVNKETQYF	TRBV20-1	many	TRBD2	TRBJ2-5
TGTGCCAGCAAGAGGAGCGAACAAGAGACCCAGTACTTC	CASKRSEQETQYF	TRBV21-1	few	.	TRBJ2-5
TGTGCCAGCAGTGAGGTCTTCTCCAATCAGCCCCAGAATTTT	CASSEVFSNQPQNF	TRBV6-4	.	.	TRBJ1-5
TGCAGTGCTAGAGATTGTCTGGAGACGCAGTATTTT	CSARDCLETQYF	TRBV20-1	.	.	TRBJ2-3
TGTGCCACGAGGGACAGGGGCGTGGAAGGCAATCAGCCCCAGAATTTT	CATRDRGVEGNQPQNF	TRBV10-3	many	TRBD1	TRBJ1-5
TGCAGTGCTAGACAACGGGACTTCCGTGGGAACACTGAAGCTTTCTTT	CSARQRDFRGNTEAFF	TRBV20-1	many	.	TRBJ1-1
TGTGCCAGCAGCCCACAGGGGGGCTCACCCCTCAACTTT	CASSPQGGSPLNF	TRBV6-1	.	TRBD1	TRBJ1-6
TGCGCCAGCAGCTTTAAGGAATTCAATGAGCAGTTCTTC	CASSFKEFNEQFF	TRBV5-1	few	.	TRBJ2-1
TGCAGCGTCACCGAGGGGCGCGAGCAGTACTTC	CSVTEGREQYF	TRBV29-1	many	.	TRBJ2-7
TGTGCCAGCAGTTTAGCCAATCCCGAAGATACGCAGTATTTT	CASSLANPEDTQYF	TRBV12-3/TRBV12-4	many	.	TRBJ2-3
TGTGCCAGCAGCCCACCCCGAGATACGCAGTATTTT	CASSPPRDTQYF	TRBV7-2	.	.	TRBJ2-3
TGTGCCAGCAGCTTACGGTTTGGCTACACCTTC	CASSLRFGYTF	TRBV5-6	many	.	TRBJ1-2
TGTGCCATCGGGACAGGACCCCCCTACGAGCAGTACTTC	CAIGTGPPYEQYF	TRBV6-5	many	TRBD1	TRBJ2-7
TGCGCCAGCAGCCAAGGGGCAGGGGGTTCCTACGAGCAGTACTTC	CASSQGAGGSYEQYF	TRBV4-3	many	TRBD1	TRBJ2-7
TGCAGTGCTAGCGGGGGACAGAGCACAGATACGCAGTATTTT	CSASGGQSTDTQYF	TRBV20-1	.	.	TRBJ2-3
TGTGCCATCAGCGTCACAGGGGTTGGGAACACCGGGGAGCTGTTTTTT	CAISVTGVGNTGELFF	TRBV10-3	many	TRBD1	TRBJ2-2
TGTGCCAGCAGGGGACAGCGGGAGAACACTGAAGCTTTCTTT	CASRGQRENTEAFF	TRBV12-3/TRBV12-4	few	TRBD1	TRBJ1-1
TGTGCCAGCAGCCAAGTACTAACTGGGGACGAGACCCAGTACTTC	CASSQVLTGDETQYF	TRBV3-1	many	.	TRBJ2-5
TGCGCCAGCAGCCAAGAACACTCCTCCGGGAATCAGCCCCAGCATTTT	CASSQEHSSGNQPQHF	TRBV4-3	.	.	TRBJ1-5
TGCGCCAGCAGCTTGGATGTAGCAGATACGCAGTATTTT	CASSLDVADTQYF	TRBV5-1	many	.	TRBJ2-3
TGTGCCAGCAGCCAAGAAACAGGGCAGGGAGGGTACGAGCAGTACTTC	CASSQETGQGGYEQYF	TRBV4-2	many	.	TRBJ2-7
TGCGCCAGCAGCTTCGTGACGGATTACTACGAGCAGTACTTC	CASSFVTDYYEQYF	TRBV5-1	many	.	TRBJ2-7
TGTGCCAGCAGTCATTACAGGGGAATCACCTACAATGAGCAGTTCTTC	CASSHYRGITYNEQFF	TRBV12-3/TRBV12-4	many	TRBD1	TRBJ2-1
TGTGCCAGCAGCGCTCCGGCGGGGACAGTCAACTATGGCTACACCTTC	CASSAPAGTVNYGYTF	TRBV7-2	many	TRBD1	TRBJ1-2
TGCAGTGCTAGAGAGAGCCAGGGGGCTGCAGATACGCAGTATTTT	CSARESQGAADTQYF	TRBV20-1	many	TRBD1	TRBJ2-3
TGTGCCAGCAGCCCCGTAGAGCGCTCCTACAATGAGCAGTTCTTC	CASSPVERSYNEQFF	TRBV7-3	many	.	TRBJ2-1
TGTGCCAGCAGCTTTCAGTCCACAGATACGCAGTATTTT	CASSFQSTDTQYF	TRBV11-2	many	.	TRBJ2-3
TGTGCCAGCAGCGTAGGGACTAGCGGGGGGTTCGAGCAGTACTTC	CASSVGTSGGFEQYF	TRBV9	many	TRBD2	TRBJ2-7
TGTGCCAGCAGCCATACACAGGGAAGCTCCTACGAGCAGTACTTC	CASSHTQGSSYEQYF	TRBV6-5	many	.	TRBJ2-7
TGCAGTGCTGGGCCGACTGTCCGCACAGATACGCAGTATTTT	CSAGPTVRTDTQYF	TRBV20-1	many	.	TRBJ2-3
TGTGCCAGCAACAAACAGGGTTTTGAGCAGTTCTTC	CASNKQGFEQFF	TRBV12-3/TRBV12-4	many	.	TRBJ2-1
TGCAGTGCTAGAGAGAATGAGCAGTTCTTC	CSARENEQFF	TRBV20-1	.	.	TRBJ2-1
TGTGCCAGCAGCTTAACTAGGGGGGGCACAGATACGCAGTATTTT	CASSLTRGGTDTQYF	TRBV7-3	many	.	TRBJ2-3
TGTGCCAGCAGTTACTCACGGTCTGGTGATTCACCCCTCCACTTT	CASSYSRSGDSPLHF	TRBV6-5	many	.	TRBJ1-6
TGTGCCAGCAGGGCGGGAGCAGGGACAGATACGCAGTATTTT	CASRAGAGTDTQYF	TRBV7-3	few	TRBD2	TRBJ2-3
TGTGCCAGCAGTTCGGTGAGCTCTGGGGCCAACGTCCTGACTTTC	CASSSVSSGANVLTF	TRBV28	.	.	TRBJ2-6
TGTGCCAGCAGTTTGGGGGGGCAGGAGACCCAGTACTTC	CASSLGGQETQYF	TRBV5-6	many	.	TRBJ2-5
TGTGCCAGCAGCCAAGACTACTATGGCTACACCTTC	CASSQDYYGYTF	TRBV3-1	many	.	TRBJ1-2
TGTGCCAGCAGTGCGCTTACCGTGGATACGCAGTATTTT	CASSALTVDTQYF	TRBV27	many	.	TRBJ2-3
TGTGCCATCAGTACTTTCTACGAGCAGTACTTC	CAISTFYEQYF	TRBV10-3	.	.	TRBJ2-7
TGCGCCAGCAGCTTGGACCGGAACACCATATATTTT	CASSLDRNTIYF	TRBV5-1	many	.	TRBJ1-3
TGTGCCATCACTGGGACAGGGTCGAATGAGCAGTTCTTC	CAITGTGSNEQFF	TRBV10-3	many	TRBD1	TRBJ2-1
TGTGCCAGCAGCTTCGGGCAGGGGGCAGATAATGAGCAGTTCTTC	CASSFGQGADNEQFF	TRBV7-9	many	TRBD1	TRBJ2-1
TGCAGTGCTAACCACGGGGGGCTCGACTATGGCTACACCTTC	CSANHGGLDYGYTF	TRBV20-1	few	.	TRBJ1-2
TGTGCCAGCACGAGTGCGAACACTGAAGCTTTCTTT	CASTSANTEAFF	TRBV6-1	many	.	TRBJ1-1